This TCR beta chain was sequenced during a study of T cells after yellow fever vaccination. At the level of the study: In the case of low-cell-number fractions, SMART-Seq v4 Ultra Low Input was used for preparation.

The authors made TCR cDNA by 5'RACE template switching, adding a universal primer site and UMIs. TCRdb itself ran the 5' RACE reads through MiXCR, one entry per CDR3 protein. In the table there are about 310,000 distinct CDR3 sequences, roughly 3.5% of which are singletons. The ends were cut back, 4 bases at V and 0 bases at J, with 17 bases in the middle. There are 17 residues in the CDR3. Germline CDR1 is SGHRS and CDR2 is YFSETQ. General study findings and limits: The presence of abundant clonotypes contaminating from the bulk population was possible in FACS-sorted repertoires. Post-booster samples contained most primary-vaccination clones (approximately 96% CD4, approximately 88% CD8).

This clonotype was seen many times. Its antigen is undetermined. This sequence was found in a man aged 18 to 30 who received the YFV17D yellow fever vaccine. The chain links TRBV5-1 to TRBJ1-3; tentatively, D is TRBD1 (5 bases). Sample: PBMCs, taken on the day of the yellow fever booster vaccination. This CDR3 is CASSLQDWGHSGNTIYF. CDR3 bases: TGCGCCAGCAGCCTACAGGATTGGGGTCACTCTGGAAACACCATATATTTT.